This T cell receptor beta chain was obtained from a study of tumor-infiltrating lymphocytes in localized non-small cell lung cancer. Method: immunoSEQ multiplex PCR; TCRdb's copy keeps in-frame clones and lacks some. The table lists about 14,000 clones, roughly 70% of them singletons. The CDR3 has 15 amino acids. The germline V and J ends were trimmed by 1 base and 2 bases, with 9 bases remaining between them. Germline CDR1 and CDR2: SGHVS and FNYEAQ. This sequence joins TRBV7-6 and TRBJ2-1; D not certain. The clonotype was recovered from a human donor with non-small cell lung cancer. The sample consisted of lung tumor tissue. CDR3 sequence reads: CASSLGVGTYNEQFF. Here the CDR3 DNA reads TGTGCCAGCAGCTTAGGGGTGGGGACCTACAATGAGCAGTTCTTC.